The clone carrying this T cell receptor (beta chain) was seen more than once but under ten times. CDR1 and CDR2 (germline): SGHAT, FQNNGV. The germline V and J ends were trimmed by 0 bases and 9 bases, with 6 bases remaining between them. The CDR3 runs to 11 residues. This record belongs to a study of T-cell memory formation after mild COVID-19. Study as a whole: TCR clusters largely stayed donor specific.

MiXCR, applied by TCRdb to the 5' RACE reads, yields one record per CDR3 protein. The data show about 110,000 distinct CDR3 sequences, 15% to 20% seen once. The sample taken for sequencing was PBMCs or a T cell subset sorted from them (not recorded which). The TCR comes from a man between 18 and 29 years old who had mild COVID-19 (a few samples of this study predate the infection). Cell type and time point are not known. V usage is TRBV11-2 and J usage is TRBJ2-7, with D perhaps matching TRBD2 (5 bases). CDR3 coding DNA: TGTGCCAGCAGCTTAGAGAGGGTGCAGTACTTC. Its protein is CASSLERVQYF.